The 25 T cell receptor beta chains given below trace back to one sample, sequenced in a study of beta chain features in type 1 diabetes (dated by TCRdb to 2016 to 2019). The library was prepared using the immunoSEQ multiplex PCR assay. The entire isolated RNA was reverse transcribed using the High Capacity cDNA Reverse Transcription Kit, and thus expressed TCRB transcripts were sequenced. In TCRdb, the immuneACCESS table is reduced to in-frame sequences with V and J assigned. These tables do not hold every clone; where another copy was compared, an unresolved V gene accounts for under half, and the others remain unexplained. The table for this sample lists fewer than 900,000 clones; around a sixth of them were counted only once. Of the sample, 0.023% falls within the top ten clones. The sequenced sample was naive CD4+ T cells from blood. In light of the paper, this sample's cell subset or site label describes: true naive CD4+ T cells. These receptors were collected from a woman under 30 in good health.

J is TRBJ1-5 and V is TRBV18; possibly TRBD1 for D (6 bases). Germline loops: CDR1 KGHSH, CDR2 LQKENI. This CDR3 region has 16 residues. Between the trimmed V and J ends, which lost 0 bases and 6 bases, there was a span of 15 bases. The CDR3 coding sequence is TGTGCCAGCTCACCACCGTTGGGCAGGGGCATTCAGCCCCAGCATTTT. As protein: CASSPPLGRGIQPQHF.

This chain links TRBV10-1 with TRBJ2-1, with no clear D. The length of the CDR3 is 16 residues. With 5 bases removed from V and 0 bases from J, the gap between germline ends came to 14 bases. The germline gives CDR1 WNHNN, CDR2 SYGVQD (reference sequence). In DNA form, the CDR3 reads TGCGCCAGCAGTCCCGCCGGTCTAACCTCCTACAATGAGCAGTTCTTC. This codes for CASSPAGLTSYNEQFF.

DNA of the CDR3: TGTGCCAGCAGTCAGCAGGAACCCTCCTACGAGCAGTACTTC. Amino acid sequence: CASSQQEPSYEQYF. The chain carries TRBV28 and TRBJ2-7; no clear D. The V gene lost 5 bases and the J gene lost 0 bases, with 11 bases spanning the gap. The germline V gene has CDR1 MDHEN and CDR2 SYDVKM. The CDR3 extends over 14 amino acids.

With regard to this clone: Other nucleotide sequences from this sample produce the same CDR3. The chain combines TRBV9 with TRBJ2-2; TRBD1 is a possible D gene (5 bases). This CDR3 has 15 residues. Per germline, CDR1 SGDLS and CDR2 YYNGEE. V lost 0 bases to trimming and J lost 1 base, with 7 bases between them. CDR3 bases: TGTGCCAGCAGCGTAGGGGGCCGGAACACCGGGGAGCTGTTTTTT. It specifies CASSVGGRNTGELFF.

This clone was observed a few times. The rearrangement links TRBV4-2 to TRBJ2-1, with D unresolved. The germline V gene encodes CDR1 LGHNA and CDR2 YNFKEQ. This CDR3 is 17 amino acids long. With 0 bases removed from V and 0 bases from J, the gap between germline ends came to 12 bases. DNA of the CDR3: TGTGCCAGCAGCCAAGATTCGACACCCCGCTCCTACAATGAGCAGTTCTTC. It encodes CASSQDSTPRSYNEQFF.

This clone appeared a few times. The CDR3 region is CASSSWGRGHSPLHF. The DNA of the CDR3 is TGTGCCAGCAGCTCTTGGGGCAGGGGGCATTCACCCCTCCACTTT. V usage is TRBV7-9 and J usage is TRBJ1-6; 8 nucleotides line up with TRBD1. J was trimmed by 8 bases and V by 4 bases; bases with no gene match: 7. The CDR3 contains 15 residues. Germline CDR1 SEHNR, CDR2 FQNEAQ (reference sequence).

This clone was counted a few times. The chain recombines TRBV5-6 with TRBJ2-7; D remains ambiguous. V lost 4 bases and J lost 2, with 7 bases in between. The CDR3 runs 12 residues. Per the germline V gene, CDR1 is SGHDT and CDR2 is YYEEEE. Here the CDR3 DNA reads TGTGCCAGCAGCCGAGGACCCTACGAGCAGTACTTC. As protein: CASSRGPYEQYF.

The chain combines TRBV4-3 with TRBJ2-2; 8 nucleotides line up with TRBD1. Per germline, CDR1 LGHNA and CDR2 YSLEER. The V and J ends lost 4 bases and 7 bases, in that order; junction bases with no gene match: 14. The CDR3 length is 17 residues. In DNA form, the CDR3 reads TGCGCCAGCAGCCGTGAACCCGGACAGGGCCGGGACGGGGAGCTGTTTTTT. The encoded protein is CASSREPGQGRDGELFF.

The chain carries TRBV27 and TRBJ2-3; D gene ambiguous. This CDR3 contains 18 residues. V lost 0 bases to trimming and J lost 4 bases, with 20 bases between them. The V gene's germline CDR1 is MNHEY and CDR2 SMNVEV (reference sequence). The CDR3: CASSLSAGRLNLADTQYF. CDR3 bases: TGTGCCAGCAGTTTATCGGCCGGACGTCTTAACTTGGCAGATACGCAGTATTTT.

The chain carries TRBV28 and TRBJ2-5; either TRBD1 or TRBD2 may supply D (5 bases each). This CDR3 comprises 14 residues. The V and J ends lost 2 bases and 5 bases respectively, with 12 bases between them. Germline assignment: CDR1 MDHEN and CDR2 SYDVKM. CDR3 coding DNA: TGTGCCAGCAGTTTAAGGGGATGGGGGGAGACCCAGTACTTC. Protein sequence: CASSLRGWGETQYF.

This clone was detected a few times. V gene TRBV4-2 combines with J gene TRBJ2-5, with D tentatively TRBD1 (6 bases). The CDR3 contains 16 residues. Germline CDR1 is LGHNA and CDR2 is YNFKEQ. V gave up 1 base and J gave up 8 bases, with 20 bases separating them. CDR3 sequence reads: CASSQAGTRADGTQYF. For the CDR3, the DNA is TGTGCCAGCAGCCAAGCGGGGACAAGGGCCGATGGTACCCAGTACTTC.

The chain employs TRBV28 and TRBJ2-2; D is ambiguous. Trimming shortened V by 4 bases and J by 1 base, and 13 bases separated the two germline ends. CDR1 MDHEN and CDR2 SYDVKM come from the germline V gene. The CDR3 length is 16 residues. For the CDR3, the DNA is TGTGCCAGCAGTTCCCCCAGTAGCATGAACACCGGGGAGCTGTTTTTT. This sequence encodes CASSSPSSMNTGELFF.

Only a few counts were recorded for this clone. The J gene is TRBJ2-1, the V gene TRBV7-8, with 9 bases that match TRBD2. CDR1 SGHVS and CDR2 FQNEAQ come from the germline V gene. The CDR3 consists of 15 residues. With V trimmed by 2 bases and J by 3 bases, 2 bases remained unmatched. CDR3 protein: CASSLRGRDYNEQFF. The CDR3 DNA reads TGTGCCAGCAGCTTACGCGGGAGGGACTACAATGAGCAGTTCTTC.

This clone was counted only a few times. The rearrangement links TRBV19 to TRBJ2-2; D possibly uses TRBD1 or TRBD2 (5 bases each). The CDR3 sequence is 17 residues long. Germline loops: CDR1 LNHDA, CDR2 SQIVND (reference sequence). Trimming took off 5 bases at V and 0 bases at J, with 16 bases between the two ends. CDR3 amino acids: CASSYQRGPANTGELFF. The CDR3 region has the DNA TGTGCCAGTAGTTATCAACGGGGCCCAGCGAACACCGGGGAGCTGTTTTTT.

This clone was observed a few times. V usage is TRBV7-2 and J usage is TRBJ2-5; 11 bases fit TRBD2. The CDR3 spans 16 residues. The germline gives CDR1 SGHTA, CDR2 FQGNSA. The trim removed 3 bases at V and 2 bases at J, leaving 5 bases unmatched. In nucleotides, the CDR3 is TGTGCCAGCAGCTTTCAGACTAGCGGGACACAAGAGACCCAGTACTTC. Translated: CASSFQTSGTQETQYF.

This clone was found a few times. This chain joins TRBV5-4 and TRBJ2-3; the match to TRBD2 covers 11 bases. The germline gives CDR1 SGHNT, CDR2 YYREEE (reference sequence). CDR3 length equals 15 residues. The junction had 6 bases not matched to a gene; V was cut back by 2 bases and J by 7 bases. In nucleotides, the CDR3 is TGTGCCAGCAGCTTACTAGCGGGAGTTGGGTATACGCAGTATTTT. It encodes CASSLLAGVGYTQYF.

This chain uses TRBV2 with TRBJ2-6, with 8 bases fitting TRBD1. Trimming cost V 2 bases and J 1 base; bases outside gene matches: 7. CDR3 size: 18 residues. Germline V gene sequence: CDR1 SNHLY, CDR2 FYNNEI. The CDR3 loop reads CASSEQGALLSGANVLTF. CDR3 DNA sequence: TGTGCCAGCAGTGAACAGGGGGCGCTTCTGTCTGGGGCCAACGTCCTGACTTTC.

The V and J genes are TRBV11-2 and TRBJ2-1; 8 bases are shared with TRBD2. Germline-derived CDR1 and CDR2 are SGHAT and FQNNGV. The CDR3 loop spans 16 amino acids. The V and J ends lost 5 bases and 7 bases, in that order; junction bases with no gene match: 13. CDR3 in DNA: TGTGCCAGCAGCCCCTCAGCGGGAGATAGTTTGAATGAGCAGTTCTTC. This codes for CASSPSAGDSLNEQFF.

This clone was seen a few times. The J gene is TRBJ2-1, the V gene TRBV5-5; 9 bases are a match to TRBD1. CDR3 size: 15 residues. CDR1 SGHKS and CDR2 YYEKEE come from the germline V gene (reference sequence). The V and J ends lost 6 bases and 5 bases, in that order; junction bases with no gene match: 9. The CDR3 here is CASTPWTGENNEQFF. DNA of the CDR3: TGTGCCAGCACGCCCTGGACAGGGGAAAACAATGAGCAGTTCTTC.

The rearrangement joins TRBV6-1 to TRBJ2-3; D may be TRBD1 (6 bases). This CDR3 region has 13 residues. From germline, CDR1 is MNHNS and CDR2 SASEGT. V dropped 4 bases and J dropped 3 bases, with 8 bases sitting between them. In DNA, the CDR3 is TGTGCCAGCAGTGGGGACACAACAGATACGCAGTATTTT. It specifies CASSGDTTDTQYF.

This clone was observed a handful of times. The V call is TRBV5-6, the J call TRBJ2-7; D is perhaps TRBD2 (6 bases). The germline V gene has CDR1 SGHDT and CDR2 YYEEEE. V lost 3 bases to trimming and J lost 4 bases, with 11 bases between them. The CDR3 spans 13 residues. In DNA, the CDR3 is TGTGCCAGCAGCTCGGGACTTATGTACGAGCAGTACTTC. As protein: CASSSGLMYEQYF.

This clone was detected only a few times. The genes are TRBV15 and TRBJ1-3; D remains ambiguous. This CDR3 has 17 amino acids. Trimming left V 1 base short and J 0 bases short, with 13 bases between. Germline loops: CDR1 LNHNV, CDR2 YYDKDF (reference sequence). CDR3 region: CATSRGGPLFSGNTIYF. CDR3 nucleotide sequence: TGTGCCACCAGCAGAGGCGGACCGTTGTTCTCTGGAAACACCATATATTTT.

Note on this clone: A read error may account for a junction end that differs from germline. This chain uses TRBV20-1 with TRBJ2-5; D not certain. Germline CDR1 DFQATT, CDR2 SNEGSKA (reference sequence). This CDR3 is built from 9 residues. CDR3 in amino acids: CRAKETQYF. The CDR3 region has the DNA TGCAGAGCTAAGGAGACCCAGTACTTC.

The rearrangement joins TRBV5-1 to TRBJ2-2; D possibly matches TRBD1 or TRBD2 (5 bases each). Per germline, CDR1 SGHRS and CDR2 YFSETQ. CDR3 length: 15 amino acids. Deletions cut 5 bases from V and 0 bases from J, with 11 bases between. The CDR3 DNA reads as TGCGCCAGCAGGCCCGGGACGGCGAACACCGGGGAGCTGTTTTTT. Its translation is CASRPGTANTGELFF. Complete variable domain (other parts from reference TRBV5-1 and TRBJ2-2): KAGVTQTPRYLIKTRGQQVTLSCSPISGHRSVSWYQQTPGQGLQFLFEYFSETQRNKGNFPGRFSGRQFSNSRSEMNVSTLELGDSALYLCASRPGTANTGELFFGEGSRLTVL.

The chain joins TRBV28 to TRBJ2-7, with 12 bases fitting TRBD2. There are 16 residues in the CDR3. Germline loops: CDR1 MDHEN, CDR2 SYDVKM. Trimming removed 6 bases from V and 4 bases from J; junction bases left unmatched: 10. The CDR3 DNA sequence: TGTGCCAGCAGCCCGACTAGCGGGAGTCGCTTTTACGAGCAGTACTTC. Amino acids: CASSPTSGSRFYEQYF. The full variable domain, with the rest looked up from reference TRBV28 and TRBJ2-7, is DVKVTQSSRYLVKRTGEKVFLECVQDMDHENMFWYRQDPGLGLRLIYFSYDVKMKEKGDIPEGYSVSREKKERFSLILESASTNQTSMYLCASSPTSGSRFYEQYFGPGTRLTVT.